This T cell receptor beta chain was identified during a study of blood T cell repertoires in COVID-19 (dated by TCRdb to 2018 to 2020). Some background on the complete study: Collaborator samples came from the United States, Italy and Spain and covered acute and convalescent phases of COVID-19. The material from the prospective study consisted of cDNA or gDNA derived from T cells, B-cell-depleted T cells, or PBMCs. Where available, HLA class I and class II types were obtained from metadata supplied by the sample provider rather than from assay-based typing. A freely available public database, intended as a resource for researchers studying the immune response to SARS-CoV-2, is where the repertoires were released. Deeply sampled blood TCRbeta repertoires from subjects exposed to, actively infected with, or recovered from COVID-19 were included in the dataset. The samples were drawn from two sources: the first 160 participants of the ongoing ImmuneRACE study, and over 1,000 subjects contributed by 6 global collaborators. The sample metadata nearly always contained a de-identified subject ID, COVID-19 status, age in years and sex.

This clone appeared once. Its binding antigen is unknown. No base-level quality is on record; no much larger clone is a single base apart. For CDR1 and CDR2, the germline V gene lists SGHTA and FQGNSA. The CDR3 spans 13 residues, from the cysteine through the phenylalanine. Only CDR3 DNA is held: 39 bases, read in frame from base 1. The V end loses 2 bases and the J end loses 3 bases, and a stretch of 8 bases separates them. Broad study findings and their caveats: The amount of clinical and demographic metadata varied by source and participant and was provided uncurated.

In Seattle, one collaborating source enrolled patients while the infection was active and tracked those patients longitudinally over the course of disease. Collaborating institutions collected whole blood in K2EDTA tubes following their own protocols. For TCRbeta analysis, collaborators shipped samples in one of three forms: frozen whole blood, isolated PBMCs, or DNA extracted from either of those sample types. The immunoSEQ Assay, a bias-controlled multiplex PCR, was used to amplify TCRbeta CDR3 regions from genomic DNA. On the authors' methods: The number of nucleated cells in each sample was estimated by amplification of reference gene primers within the assay. To quantify the absolute abundance of each unique TCRbeta CDR3 rearrangement, sequence reads were collapsed and filtered. For each sample, productive Simpson clonality was calculated as the square root of Simpson's diversity index across productive rearrangements. Drawn from immuneACCESS, this table holds only the in-frame rearrangements with V and J called that TCRdb kept. Clones are partly lost; checked studies trace under half to an unresolved V gene and leave the rest unexplained. The V and J calls and the clone size are those of that table, but D and trimming were determined from the DNA. The sample yields some 200,000 clones; almost 85% were counted once. More than 2% of the sample rests with the top ten.

The chain is assembled from TRBV7-2 and TRBJ2-7; no D segment can be confidently identified. The receptor was isolated from a woman in her 70s with COVID-19, enrolled during active disease. The sequencing input was peripheral blood. In nucleotides, the sequence is TGTGCCAGCAGCTTAAACCCTAACTACGAGCAGTACTTC. Its amino acids are CASSLNPNYEQYF.